This TCR beta chain was documented in a study of quantifying T cell responses using KT2 cells. Overall study context: cDNA was made from DNase-treated RNA using alpha and beta constant primers.

Points from the study as a whole: Input KT2 cell number predicted KT2 alpha and beta sequence counts linearly over several orders of magnitude.

Trimming pared 4 bases from V and 3 bases from J, leaving 7 bases between. Germline V gene lookup returns CDR1 ENHRY and CDR2 SYGVKD. The CDR3 consists of 12 residues. As regards this clonotype: As yet, its antigen is unknown.

Each cDNA got a UMI-containing oligo ligated at its 3' end. First-round PCR used around 4 cycles and beta primers RC1.1 and RC1.2 covering TRBC1 and TRBC2. TCRdb called the UMI-ligation and nested PCR reads again in MiXCR, with one record for every CDR3 protein. There are over 40,000 distinct CDR3 sequences in the sample; about 9.9% occur only once, and about 10% lies in the top ten. Known numbers of the T cell clone KT2 were added to PBMC. Fixed numbers of PBMC received varying amounts of KT2 cells. The TCR sequence derives from a human donor. This sequence joins TRBV10-3 and TRBJ2-7, with D possibly matching TRBD2 (5 bases). Sequences were obtained from PBMCs spiked with cells of the T cell clone KT2. The CDR3 loop is CAISGGGYEQYF. In nucleotides, the CDR3 is TGTGCCATCAGTGGTGGAGGCTACGAGCAGTACTTC.